These 2 T cell receptor beta chains were sequenced from one sample in a study of blood T cell repertoires in COVID-19. The method was immunoSEQ multiplex PCR; TCRdb's version includes in-frame clones alone and lacks a portion of them. The sample records roughly 340,000 clones, around 89% being singletons. The sequenced sample consisted of peripheral blood. The receptors were sampled from a woman aged 25 to 39 with COVID-19, enrolled during active disease.

The chain recombines TRBV5-4 with TRBJ2-3; the D gene is possibly TRBD2 (6 bases). CDR3 length: 13 amino acids. CDR1 is SGHNT, CDR2 YYREEE, per germline (reference sequence). V shed 7 bases and J shed 2 bases, with 11 bases lying between them. The CDR3 DNA sequence: TGTGCCAGCCGGACTACGGTCACAGATACGCAGTATTTT. As protein: CASRTTVTDTQYF. Filled out from reference TRBV5-4 and TRBJ2-3, the complete variable domain reads ETGVTQSPTHLIKTRGQQVTLRCSSQSGHNTVSWYQQALGQGPQFIFQYYREEENGRGNFPPRFSGLQFPNYSSELNVNALELDDSALYLCASRTTVTDTQYFGPGTRLTVL.

The V gene is TRBV4-3, the J gene TRBJ2-2; D unresolved. Per the germline V gene, CDR1 is LGHNA and CDR2 is YSLEER. This CDR3 is 15 amino acids long. V lost 0 bases to trimming and J lost 5 bases, with 10 bases between them. The CDR3 sequence is CASSQEIRQTGELFF. DNA of the CDR3: TGCGCCAGCAGCCAAGAAATCCGCCAGACCGGGGAGCTGTTTTTT.